This T cell receptor (beta chain) came from a study of CD8+CD57+ T cells in acquired aplastic anemia. At the level of the study: The sorted CD4+ and CD8+ cells yielded an average around 3.2 ug of DNA.

Profiling that covered TCR beta VDJ and CDR3 relied on genomic DNA as its template. TCRdb itself ran the reads through MiXCR, one entry per CDR3 protein. The data contain 260,000 or so distinct CDR3 sequences, 70% to 85% of them singletons. There are 16 residues in the CDR3. Germline CDR1 ENHRY, CDR2 SYGVKD. The V and J ends lost 9 bases and 1 base, in that order; junction bases with no gene match: 9. To note about this clonotype: Its antigen is unknown.

Findings and limits, study-wide: Patient and control CD8+ Simpson's diversity was not significantly different.

The authors sequenced patients whose flow cytometry had shown CD8+CD57+ cell expansion. Severe acquired aplastic anemia was present in all patients. Patients were untreated when blood was sampled. The J gene is TRBJ2-3, the V gene TRBV10-3, with TRBD2 matching over 11 bases. The sequenced material came from sorted CD4+, CD8+, or CD8+CD57+ T cells (not recorded which) from PBMCs. The TCR was taken from a human donor with aplastic anemia. CDR3 sequence: CAIYSGGASGTDTQYF. Written as DNA, the CDR3 is TGTGCCATATATAGCGGGGGGGCCTCTGGCACAGATACGCAGTATTTT.